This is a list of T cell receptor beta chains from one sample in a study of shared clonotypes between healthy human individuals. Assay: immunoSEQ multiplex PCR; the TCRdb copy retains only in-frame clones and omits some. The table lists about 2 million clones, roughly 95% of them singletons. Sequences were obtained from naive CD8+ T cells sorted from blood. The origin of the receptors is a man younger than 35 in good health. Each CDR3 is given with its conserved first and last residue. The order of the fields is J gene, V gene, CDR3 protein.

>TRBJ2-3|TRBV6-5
CASSYQGDTDTQYF
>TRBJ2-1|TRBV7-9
CASSLEWWKFF
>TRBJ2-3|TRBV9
CASSVASSGGDTQYF
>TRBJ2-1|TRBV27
CASSLGSGTVYNEQFF
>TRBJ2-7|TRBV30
CALAGDFSYEQYF
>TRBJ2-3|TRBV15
CATSRDSADTQYF
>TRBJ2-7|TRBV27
CASSPVPYEQYF
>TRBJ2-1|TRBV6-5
CASSLSGRRYNEQFF
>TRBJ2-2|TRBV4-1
CASSRGQGGTGELFF
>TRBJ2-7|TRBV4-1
CASSQEVARAYEQYF
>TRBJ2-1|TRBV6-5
CASSYSRGNEQFF
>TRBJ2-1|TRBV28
CASRFVAGGPFEQFF
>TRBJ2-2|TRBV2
CASRPGGLGELFF
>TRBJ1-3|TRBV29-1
CSVEDHRDRGYTIYF
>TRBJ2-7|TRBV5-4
CASSETPYEQYF
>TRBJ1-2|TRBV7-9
CASSLEGLLYGYTF
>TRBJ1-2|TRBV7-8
CASTQGEGRNPNYGYTF
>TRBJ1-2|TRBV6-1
CASHADDYGYTF
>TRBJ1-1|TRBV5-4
CASFKTANTEAFF
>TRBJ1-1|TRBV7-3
CASRLVQGGTEAFF
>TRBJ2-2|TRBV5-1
CASSRLASGELFF
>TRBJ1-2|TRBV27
CASSLSGSYGYTF
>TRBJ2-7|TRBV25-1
CASSDPGQGANEQYF
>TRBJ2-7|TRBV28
CASSLLRDYEQYF
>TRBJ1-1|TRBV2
CASSLGVLAFF
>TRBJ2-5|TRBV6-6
CASSSAAGGPQETQYF
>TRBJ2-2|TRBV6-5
CASSYEREANTGELFF
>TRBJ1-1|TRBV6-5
CASSYALANTEAFF
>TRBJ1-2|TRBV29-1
CSVDGDGTGANYGYTF
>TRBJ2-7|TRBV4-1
CASSLMYGQGIEQYF
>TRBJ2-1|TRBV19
CASSIVGLAGDNEQFF
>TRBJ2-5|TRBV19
CASSIRRAEETQYF
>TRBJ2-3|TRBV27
CASSATGKRTDTQYF
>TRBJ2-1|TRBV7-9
CASTFSPADEQFF
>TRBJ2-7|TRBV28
CASSFLSWGEQYF
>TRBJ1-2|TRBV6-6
CASSYFRTGANYGYTF
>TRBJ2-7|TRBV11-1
CASSLGISYEQYF
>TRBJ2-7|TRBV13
CASSLKGEAPYEQYF
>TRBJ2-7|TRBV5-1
CASSLVAGEVREQYF
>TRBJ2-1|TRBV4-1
CASSLRGGNEQFF
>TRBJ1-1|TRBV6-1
CASSEPVDRGDTEAFF
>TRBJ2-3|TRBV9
CASSVFGTSTDTQYF
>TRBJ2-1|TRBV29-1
CSVTPSGLSYNEQFF
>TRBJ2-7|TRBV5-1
CASSPAVAGGLNEQYF
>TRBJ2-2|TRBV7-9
CASSFLKLSSGELFF
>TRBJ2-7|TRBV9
CASSVAAASSYEQYF
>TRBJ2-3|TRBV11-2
CASSPGASGTDTQYF
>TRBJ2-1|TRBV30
CAWTQQSHYSYNEQFF
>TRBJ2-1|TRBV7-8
CASSPVLAGGKHNEQFF
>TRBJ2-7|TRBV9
CASSEGPGTGGEQYF
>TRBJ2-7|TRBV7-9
CASSKVPGQGTNSYEQYF
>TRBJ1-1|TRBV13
CASSPAMNTEAFF
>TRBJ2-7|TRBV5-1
CASSLGLNYEQYF
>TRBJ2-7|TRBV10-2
CASSERDYEQYF